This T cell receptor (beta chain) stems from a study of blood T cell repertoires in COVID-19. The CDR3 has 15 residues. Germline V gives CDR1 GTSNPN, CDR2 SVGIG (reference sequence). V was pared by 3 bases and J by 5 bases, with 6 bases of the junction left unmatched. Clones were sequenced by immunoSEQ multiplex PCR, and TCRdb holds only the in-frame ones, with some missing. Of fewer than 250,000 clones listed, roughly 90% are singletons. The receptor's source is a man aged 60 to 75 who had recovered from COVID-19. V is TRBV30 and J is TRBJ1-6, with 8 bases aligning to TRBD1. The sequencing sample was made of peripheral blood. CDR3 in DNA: TGTGCCTGGAGGGACAGGGATTTCCATAATTCACCCCTCCACTTT. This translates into CAWRDRDFHNSPLHF.